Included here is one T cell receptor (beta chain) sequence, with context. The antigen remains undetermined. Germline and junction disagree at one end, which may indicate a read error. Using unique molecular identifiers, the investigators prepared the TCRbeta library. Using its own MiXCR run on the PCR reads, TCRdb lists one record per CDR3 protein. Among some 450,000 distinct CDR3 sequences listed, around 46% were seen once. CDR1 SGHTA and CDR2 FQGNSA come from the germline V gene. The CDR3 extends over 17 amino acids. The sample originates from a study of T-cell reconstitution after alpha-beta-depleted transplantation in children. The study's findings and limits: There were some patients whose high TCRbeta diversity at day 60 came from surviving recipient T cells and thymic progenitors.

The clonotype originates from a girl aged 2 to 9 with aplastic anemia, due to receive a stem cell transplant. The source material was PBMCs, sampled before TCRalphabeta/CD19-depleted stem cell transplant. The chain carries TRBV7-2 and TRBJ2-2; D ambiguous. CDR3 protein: CARSSNRLAKTTGELFF. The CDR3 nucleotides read TGTGCCCGCAGCTCCAACCGACTTGCCAAGACTACCGGGGAGCTGTTTTTT. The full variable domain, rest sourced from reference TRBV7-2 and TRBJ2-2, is GAGVSQSPSNKVTEKGKDVELRCDPISGHTALYWYRQSLGQGLEFLIYFQGNSAPDKSGLPSDRFSAERTGGSVSTLTIQRTQQEDSAVYLCARSSNRLAKTTGELFFGEGSRLTVL.